The rows below give T cell receptor beta chains drawn from one sample of a study of T cells in Graves' hyperthyroidism and ophthalmopathy. TCRdb reanalysed the multiplex PCR reads using MiXCR and keeps one entry per CDR3 protein. The table records a few hundred thousand distinct CDR3 sequences, about 45% of them present only once. The sample comprised peripheral blood or thyroid tissue (not recorded which). These receptors were obtained from a woman between 18 and 29 years old with Graves' hyperthyroidism. Each CDR3 is given with its conserved first and last residue. The order of the fields is J gene, V gene, CDR3 protein.

TRBJ1-2	TRBV10-3	CAITSGTGLANYGYTF
TRBJ1-6	TRBV6-5	CASSYRGSGNSPLHF
TRBJ1-1	TRBV4-1	CASSQGYQTNEAFF
TRBJ1-1	TRBV29-1	CSVDRTGTTEAFF
TRBJ2-1	TRBV7-2	CASRGVAGYNEQFF
TRBJ2-5	TRBV5-1	CASSLDVNIRETQYF
TRBJ2-6	TRBV20-1	CSARPKWNTGGSGANVLTF
-	TRBV5-1	CASSFSGRALEQFF
TRBJ1-5	TRBV20-1	CSVSRAMNNQPQHF
TRBJ1-1	TRBV6-4	CTSSRGMNTEAFF
TRBJ2-6	TRBV7-9	CASSLADLGVSGSGANVLTF
TRBJ1-5	TRBV6-1	CASRTTILGPQHF
TRBJ1-1	TRBV11-2	CASRLGVNTEAFF
TRBJ2-1	TRBV5-1	CASSLRRANEQFF
TRBJ1-2	TRBV5-1	CASSLASRDTGGYTF
TRBJ2-7	TRBV4-1	CASSRPGRTNEQYF
TRBJ1-6	TRBV10-3	CAISGRRTGGGGGNSPLHF
TRBJ2-5	TRBV30	CAWGGVPETQYF
TRBJ2-1	TRBV19	CASSLGTNNEQFF
TRBJ1-2	TRBV29-1	CSAAREGSYGYTF
TRBJ2-2	TRBV2	CASSTQGTGELFF
TRBJ1-5	TRBV7-3	CASSSGHAWKSNQPQHF
TRBJ1-2	TRBV18	CASSQSTGQVNGYTF
TRBJ1-2	TRBV7-9	CASSWAQGNYGYTF
TRBJ2-1	TRBV10-3	CAISDIGGKYNEQFF
TRBJ1-2	TRBV3-1	CASSQDGFNYGYTF
TRBJ2-7	TRBV29-1	CSVAERDHEQYF
TRBJ2-7	TRBV10-3	CATTGTGRVREQYF
TRBJ2-6	TRBV7-8	CASSLDGARANVLTF
TRBJ1-6	TRBV2	CASRLLESQGGNSPLHF
TRBJ2-7	TRBV11-1	CASSYSGSIYEQYF
TRBJ2-2	TRBV10-3	CAISVRSGGRNTGELFF
TRBJ2-2	TRBV10-3	CAISDWESNTGELFF
TRBJ1-5	TRBV12-3/TRBV12-4	CASSRGLDQPQHF
TRBJ2-6	TRBV14	CASSQDPGQGAGANVLTF
TRBJ1-1	TRBV2	CASSSPGTFTGEAFF
TRBJ2-7	TRBV10-3	CATNVGNSEQYF
TRBJ1-2	TRBV10-3	CAISWTGYGYTF
TRBJ1-1	TRBV29-1	CSVEGQGGAFF
TRBJ2-7	TRBV12-3/TRBV12-4	CASTGQYF
TRBJ1-5	TRBV12-5	CASGLGWDSEQPQHF
TRBJ2-5	TRBV7-3	CARLRDGKTQNF
TRBJ2-7	TRBV4-1	CASSQPGAYEQYF
TRBJ2-7	TRBV6-1	CASSERSGGKRGNEQYF
TRBJ2-6	TRBV12-3/TRBV12-4	CASSQTGQGVDGANVLTF
TRBJ1-1	TRBV7-9	CASSLSGAMNTEAFF
TRBJ1-5	TRBV6-1	CAISLYPSNQPQHF
TRBJ1-3	TRBV29-1	CSAVGLFSGNTIYF
-	TRBV20-1	CSAWGNEQFF
TRBJ1-4	TRBV20-1	CSVNRGEVGEKLFF
TRBJ2-7	TRBV20-1	CSARKTEQYF